The 4 T cell receptor beta chains below all came from one sample that was sequenced in a study of cytomegalovirus exposure and HLA in healthy donors. The repertoire was sequenced with immunoSEQ multiplex PCR; TCRdb's copy has only in-frame clones and lacks some. The table shows more than 90,000 clones, with about 82% occurring only once. Specimen: PBMCs. The receptors shown here come from a man aged 18 to 35 in good health and CMV-seronegative.

The V and J genes are TRBV5-1 and TRBJ2-5, with 8 bases identical to TRBD1. CDR1 is SGHRS and CDR2 is YFSETQ in the germline V gene. Losses at the gene ends were 5 bases for V and 5 bases for J; bases not matched to a gene: 5. This CDR3 is built from 13 residues. DNA of the CDR3: TGCGCCAGCAGACCGCGACAGGGGGAGACCCAGTACTTC. It codes for CASRPRQGETQYF.

The chain carries TRBV12-5 and TRBJ1-2; TRBD1 might be the D (6 bases). The CDR3 consists of 14 residues. Germline V CDR1 and CDR2: LGHNT, FRNRAP. V was trimmed by 8 bases and J by 3 bases, leaving 16 bases between them. CDR3 sequence (DNA): TGTGCTAGTCTACTACAGGGCGTCGACTATGGCTACACCTTC. As protein: CASLLQGVDYGYTF.

V and J are TRBV27 and TRBJ2-7; weak D call: TRBD2 (6 bases). V was shortened by 5 bases and J by 5 bases, with 16 bases between the two germline ends. CDR3 length: 14 residues. The germline V gene has CDR1 MNHEY and CDR2 SMNVEV (reference sequence). The CDR3, as DNA: TGTGCCAGCAGTACCCGCCAGGGAGGCAACGAGCAGTACTTC. Translating it yields CASSTRQGGNEQYF.

V usage is TRBV5-1 and J usage is TRBJ1-1, with D uncertain. CDR3 size: 13 residues. Germline V CDR1 and CDR2: SGHRS, YFSETQ. Trimming removed 5 bases at V and 5 bases at J, with 13 bases between. CDR3 in amino acids: CASRTEGGTEAFF. The CDR3 coding sequence is TGCGCCAGCAGAACCGAGGGCGGAACTGAAGCTTTCTTT.